Each of the 12 T cell receptor beta chains below was sequenced from the same sample in a study of CD8 T cells in ankylosing spondylitis. Using its own MiXCR run on the 5' RACE reads, TCRdb lists one record per CDR3 protein. The top ten hold roughly three fifths of the sample, which has some 87,000 distinct CDR3 sequences, approximately 30% seen once. Sequencing was done on a sample of blood, either unsorted or a sorted T cell fraction (not recorded which). The receptors come from a male donor with ankylosing spondylitis or in good health (not recorded which).

There are a few counts of this clonotype. The chain joins TRBV24-1 to TRBJ2-7; 8 bases map to TRBD1. Germline CDR1 is KGHDR and CDR2 is SFDVKD. The CDR3 loop spans 12 amino acids. The junction had 4 bases not matched to a gene; V was cut back by 9 bases and J by 4 bases. The CDR3 reads CATDRGGYEQYF. CDR3 sequence (DNA): TGTGCCACCGACAGGGGAGGATACGAGCAGTACTTC.

V gene TRBV7-3 combines with J gene TRBJ2-1; the match to TRBD2 covers 7 bases. Germline-derived CDR1 and CDR2 are SGHTA and FQGTGA. V gave up 5 bases and J gave up 8 bases; unmatched junction bases: 9. The CDR3 sequence is 14 residues long. CDR3 sequence reads: CASSLGTISDEQFF. The CDR3 region has the DNA TGTGCCAGCAGCCTGGGGACTATAAGTGATGAGCAGTTCTTC. Combining the CDR3 with reference TRBV7-3 and TRBJ2-1 gives the whole variable domain GAGVSQTPSNKVTEKGKYVELRCDPISGHTALYWYRQSLGQGPEFLIYFQGTGAADDSGLPNDRFFAVRPEGSVSTLKIQRTERGDSAVYLCASSLGTISDEQFFGPGTRLTVL.

This chain joins TRBV20-1 and TRBJ1-1, with D possibly matching TRBD1 (5 bases). V dropped 0 bases and J dropped 5 bases, with 13 bases sitting between them. CDR1 DFQATT and CDR2 SNEGSKA come from the germline V gene (reference sequence). This CDR3 has 14 amino acids. CDR3 sequence: CSARDQSWGTEAFF. Written as DNA, the CDR3 is TGCAGTGCTAGAGATCAGTCTTGGGGGACTGAAGCTTTCTTT.

This clonotype appeared once. The chain carries TRBV4-1 and TRBJ2-4; D unclear. Germline V CDR1 and CDR2: MGHRA, YSYEKL. This CDR3 contains 16 residues. The V end was cut by 1 base, the J end by 0 bases, with 10 bases between. The CDR3 reads CASSQGGSLAKNIQYF. In DNA form, the CDR3 reads TGCGCCAGCAGCCAAGGGGGAAGCCTAGCCAAAAACATTCAGTACTTC.

The table lists this clonotype with a few counts. J is TRBJ2-2 and V is TRBV5-1, with 14 bases fitting TRBD2. Germline CDR1 and CDR2: SGHRS and YFSETQ. V was clipped by 4 bases and J by 6 bases; unmatched bases: 11. CDR3 length: 18 amino acids. This chain's CDR3 is CASSTGTSGSIVAGELFF. The CDR3 region has the DNA TGCGCCAGCAGCACCGGGACTAGCGGGAGTATAGTGGCCGGGGAGCTGTTTTTT.

V and J are TRBV9 and TRBJ2-1; 7 bases fit TRBD1. The germline V gene encodes CDR1 SGDLS and CDR2 YYNGEE. J gave up 6 bases and V 0 bases, and 6 bases lay outside the gene matches. This CDR3 comprises 15 residues. CDR3 amino acids: CASSVEGADFNEQFF. The CDR3 DNA sequence: TGTGCCAGCAGCGTAGAGGGGGCCGACTTCAATGAGCAGTTCTTC.

The genes are TRBV6-1 and TRBJ1-1; D possibly corresponds to TRBD1 (5 bases). The CDR3 loop spans 14 amino acids. V shed 4 bases and J shed 7 bases, with 16 bases lying between them. Germline CDR1 is MNHNS and CDR2 is SASEGT. CDR3 DNA: TGTGCCAGCAGTGGGTACGGGGGGAGGGGTGAAGCTTTCTTT. Translating gives CASSGYGGRGEAFF.

The table lists this clonotype with a few counts. This chain connects TRBV3-1 to TRBJ2-5; 14 bases align to TRBD2. Per the germline V gene, CDR1 is LGHDT and CDR2 is YNNKEL (reference sequence). The V gene end was trimmed by 2 bases and the J gene end by 4 bases; junction bases not matched to a gene: 6. CDR3 length equals 17 residues. Here the CDR3 reads CASSQQTSGGAGETQYF. CDR3 sequence (DNA): TGTGCCAGCAGCCAACAGACTAGCGGGGGGGCAGGAGAGACCCAGTACTTC.

The chain joins TRBV5-1 to TRBJ1-4, with 8 bases lining up with TRBD1. V lost 1 base to trimming and J lost 6 bases; unmatched junction nucleotides: 5. This CDR3 contains 15 residues. Looked up from germline, CDR1 is SGHRS and CDR2 is YFSETQ. In DNA form, the CDR3 reads TGCGCCAGCAGCTTGCAGGGGGCGTACGATGAAAAACTGTTTTTT. It yields the protein CASSLQGAYDEKLFF.

This clonotype showed up just a few times. The CDR3 spells CAISPSEEQYF. Written as DNA, the CDR3 is TGTGCCATCAGTCCCTCAGAGGAGCAGTACTTC. This sequence joins TRBV10-3 and TRBJ2-7; D is unresolved. V lost 5 bases and J 7 bases, leaving 9 bases between the germline ends. Germline V gene lookup returns CDR1 ENHRY and CDR2 SYGVKD. The CDR3 runs 11 residues.

The chain carries TRBV5-1 and TRBJ2-1; 7 nucleotides agree with TRBD1. V dropped 4 bases and J dropped 7; count of bases not matched to a gene: 2. Germline assignment: CDR1 SGHRS and CDR2 YFSETQ. The CDR3 runs to 12 residues. The CDR3 spells CASSQQGNEQFF. The CDR3 DNA is TGCGCCAGCAGCCAACAGGGGAATGAGCAGTTCTTC. The full variable domain, rest sourced from reference TRBV5-1 and TRBJ2-1, is KAGVTQTPRYLIKTRGQQVTLSCSPISGHRSVSWYQQTPGQGLQFLFEYFSETQRNKGNFPGRFSGRQFSNSRSEMNVSTLELGDSALYLCASSQQGNEQFFGPGTRLTVL.

There are a few counts of this clonotype. This chain connects TRBV5-1 to TRBJ1-1; a weak D match, TRBD1 (6 bases). V was cut by 1 base and J by 0 bases, with 13 bases left in between. This CDR3 contains 16 residues. The germline gives CDR1 SGHRS, CDR2 YFSETQ. The CDR3 region has the DNA TGCGCCAGCAGCTTGAGGGGGGGGTTTATGAACACTGAAGCTTTCTTT. Amino acid sequence: CASSLRGGFMNTEAFF. Looking up the rest from reference TRBV5-1 and TRBJ1-1 gives the full variable domain: KAGVTQTPRYLIKTRGQQVTLSCSPISGHRSVSWYQQTPGQGLQFLFEYFSETQRNKGNFPGRFSGRQFSNSRSEMNVSTLELGDSALYLCASSLRGGFMNTEAFFGQGTRLTVV.